This TCR beta chain was sequenced in a study of blood T cells in healthy people across ages. Study in general: Template switching captured about one barcoded beta molecule per two T cells. The study, taken as a whole, reports: Not knowing donor CMV status may have confounded expanded clonotype changes. Diversity was higher, and naive CD4+ cells more numerous, in long-lived donors than in aged donors.

Concerning this clonotype itself: No antigen is known for it.

The germline V gene has CDR1 KGHSH and CDR2 LQKENI. The junction had 11 bases not matched to a gene; V was cut back by 6 bases and J by 4 bases. This CDR3 has 15 amino acids. A second PCR of about 6 to 12 cycles used a sample-barcoded 5' primer and a J-beta primer mix. TCRdb ran MiXCR on the 5' RACE reads and lists one entry per CDR3 protein. The table shows some 900,000 distinct CDR3 sequences, with approximately 49% occurring only once. Specimen: blood. This clonotype was sampled from a man aged 25 to 40 in good health. The genes are TRBV18 and TRBJ1-2; 7 positions agree with TRBD1. The DNA of the CDR3 is TGTGCCAGCTCGCCCACCGGGACAGAGATCTATGGCTACACCTTC. Protein sequence: CASSPTGTEIYGYTF.